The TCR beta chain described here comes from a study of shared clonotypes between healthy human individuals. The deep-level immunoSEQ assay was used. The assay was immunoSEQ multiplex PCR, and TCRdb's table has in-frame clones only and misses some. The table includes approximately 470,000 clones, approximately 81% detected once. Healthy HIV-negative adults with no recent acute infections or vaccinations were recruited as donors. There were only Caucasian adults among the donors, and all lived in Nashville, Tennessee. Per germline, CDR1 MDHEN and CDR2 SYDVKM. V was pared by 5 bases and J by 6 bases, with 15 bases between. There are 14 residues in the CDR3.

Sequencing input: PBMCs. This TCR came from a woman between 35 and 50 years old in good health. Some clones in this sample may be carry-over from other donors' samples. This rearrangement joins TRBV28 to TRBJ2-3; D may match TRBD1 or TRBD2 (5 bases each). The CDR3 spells CASSPGADLDTQYF. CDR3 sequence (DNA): TGTGCCAGCAGTCCCGGGGCCGATCTGGATACGCAGTATTTT.